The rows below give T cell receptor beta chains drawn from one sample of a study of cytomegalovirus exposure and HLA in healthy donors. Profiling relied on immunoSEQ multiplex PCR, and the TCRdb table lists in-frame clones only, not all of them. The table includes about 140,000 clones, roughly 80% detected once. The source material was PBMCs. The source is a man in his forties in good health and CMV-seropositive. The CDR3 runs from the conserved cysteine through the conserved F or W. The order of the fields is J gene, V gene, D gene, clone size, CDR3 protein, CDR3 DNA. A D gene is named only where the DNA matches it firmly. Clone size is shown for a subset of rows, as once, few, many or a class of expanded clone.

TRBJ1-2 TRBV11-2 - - CASRTAGSVDGYTF TGTGCCAGCAGGACCGCGGGATCAGTTGATGGCTACACCTTC
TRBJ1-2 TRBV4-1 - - CASSQPDRPNYGYTF TGCGCCAGCAGCCAGCCCGACAGGCCCAACTATGGCTACACCTTC
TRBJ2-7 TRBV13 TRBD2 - CASSPGLAGSYEQYF TGTGCCAGCAGCCCAGGACTAGCGGGTTCCTACGAGCAGTACTTC
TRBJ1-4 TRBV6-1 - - CASSGWTAYTSSTNEKLFF TGTGCCAGCAGTGGTTGGACAGCCTATACCTCCTCAACTAATGAAAAACTGTTTTTT
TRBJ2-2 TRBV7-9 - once CASTPGIPGELFF TGTGCCAGCACCCCGGGGATTCCCGGGGAGCTGTTTTTT
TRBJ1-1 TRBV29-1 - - CSVTMTRNTEAFF TGCAGCGTTACCATGACACGGAACACTGAAGCTTTCTTT
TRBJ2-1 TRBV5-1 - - CASSTGAYNEQFF TGCGCCAGCAGCACCGGGGCCTACAATGAGCAGTTCTTC
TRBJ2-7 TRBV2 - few CASSGPSYEQYF TGTGCCAGCAGTGGGCCTTCATACGAGCAGTACTTC
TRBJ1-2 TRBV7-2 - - CASSLDPSGGYTF TGTGCCAGCAGCTTAGACCCCTCGGGTGGCTACACCTTC
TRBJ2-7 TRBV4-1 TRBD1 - CASSLGQVDGEQYF TGCGCCAGCAGCCTCGGACAGGTGGATGGCGAGCAGTACTTC
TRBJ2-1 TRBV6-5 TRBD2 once CASSDRTSSLKEFF TGTGCCAGCAGCGACAGGACTAGCAGCCTCAAGGAGTTCTTC
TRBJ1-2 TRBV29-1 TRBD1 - CSVLTGAQYYGYTF TGCAGCGTTCTTACAGGGGCCCAGTACTATGGCTACACCTTC
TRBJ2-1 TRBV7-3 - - CASSLIPGSYNEQFF TGTGCCAGCAGCTTAATCCCGGGGTCCTACAATGAGCAGTTCTTC
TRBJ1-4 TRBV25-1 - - CASRRGEKLFF TGTGCCAGCCGCCGCGGTGAAAAACTGTTTTTT
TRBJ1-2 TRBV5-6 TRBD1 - CASSWQGQGSGYTF TGTGCCAGCAGCTGGCAAGGACAGGGAAGTGGCTACACCTTC
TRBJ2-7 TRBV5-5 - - CASSPGNSYEQYF TGTGCCAGCAGCCCAGGGAATTCCTACGAGCAGTACTTC
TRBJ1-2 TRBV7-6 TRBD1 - CASSPSGSGTGYYGYTF TGTGCCAGCAGCCCCAGCGGATCCGGGACAGGGTACTATGGCTACACCTTC
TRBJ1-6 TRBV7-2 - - CASSLQGYNSPLHF TGTGCCAGCAGCTTACAGGGCTATAATTCACCCCTCCACTTT
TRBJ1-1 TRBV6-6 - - CASSYEASRSTEAFF TGTGCCAGCAGTTACGAAGCGTCACGGTCTACCGAAGCTTTCTTT
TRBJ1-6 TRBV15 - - CATSRDRPSSYNSPLHF TGTGCCACCAGCAGAGACAGGCCGAGCTCCTATAATTCACCCCTCCACTTT
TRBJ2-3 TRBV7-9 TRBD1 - CASSPTGQESTDTQYF TGTGCCAGCAGCCCCACGGGACAGGAGAGCACAGATACGCAGTATTTT
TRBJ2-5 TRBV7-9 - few CASNPDSQETQYF TGTGCCAGCAACCCGGACAGCCAAGAGACCCAGTACTTC
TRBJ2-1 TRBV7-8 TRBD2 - CASSLDTGLAYSSYNEQFF TGTGCCAGCAGCTTAGATACCGGACTAGCGTATAGCTCCTACAATGAGCAGTTCTTC
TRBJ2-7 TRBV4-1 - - CASSPYPQGTTYEQYF TGCGCCAGCAGCCCGTACCCTCAGGGGACCACCTACGAGCAGTACTTC
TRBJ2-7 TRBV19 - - CASSPAGTPSYEQYF TGTGCCAGTAGCCCCGCCGGGACACCCTCCTACGAGCAGTACTTC
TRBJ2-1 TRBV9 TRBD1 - CASSVEGTGYNEQFF TGTGCCAGCAGCGTAGAAGGGACAGGGTACAATGAGCAGTTCTTC
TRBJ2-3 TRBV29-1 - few CSALLQAGALDTQYF TGCAGCGCCCTGTTACAGGCGGGGGCTCTGGATACGCAGTATTTT
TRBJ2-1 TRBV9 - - CASIPLTAGNEQFF TGTGCCAGCATCCCTTTGACCGCGGGCAATGAGCAGTTCTTC
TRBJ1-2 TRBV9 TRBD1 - CASSPGTGSLMSGYTF TGTGCCAGCAGCCCCGGGACAGGGAGCCTAATGAGTGGCTACACCTTC
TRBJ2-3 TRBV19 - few CASNDFESTQYF TGTGCCAGTAACGACTTTGAGAGTACGCAGTATTTT
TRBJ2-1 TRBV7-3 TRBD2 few CASSLGSLAGVKEQFF TGTGCCAGCAGCTTAGGCTCCCTAGCGGGAGTCAAAGAGCAGTTCTTC